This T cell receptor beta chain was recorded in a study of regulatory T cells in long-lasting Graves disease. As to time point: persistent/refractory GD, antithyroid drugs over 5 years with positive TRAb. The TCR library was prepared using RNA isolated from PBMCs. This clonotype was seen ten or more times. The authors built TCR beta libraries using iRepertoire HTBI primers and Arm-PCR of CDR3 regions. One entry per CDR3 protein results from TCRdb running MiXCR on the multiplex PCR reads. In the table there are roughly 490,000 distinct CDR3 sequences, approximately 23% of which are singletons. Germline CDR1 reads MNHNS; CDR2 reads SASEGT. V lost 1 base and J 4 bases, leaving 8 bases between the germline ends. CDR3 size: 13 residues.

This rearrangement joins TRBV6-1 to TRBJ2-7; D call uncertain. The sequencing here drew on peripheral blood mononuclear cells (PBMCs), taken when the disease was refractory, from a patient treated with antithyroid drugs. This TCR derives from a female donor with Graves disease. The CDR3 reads CASSEVTEYEQYF. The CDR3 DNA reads TGTGCCAGCAGTGAAGTTACAGAGTACGAGCAGTACTTC.